One sample yielded the 9 T cell receptor beta chains listed below, sequenced in a study of blood T cell repertoires in COVID-19. The protocol was immunoSEQ multiplex PCR, while the TCRdb copy is restricted to in-frame clones and leaves out a portion. The sample includes nearly 350,000 clones, approximately 89% of them seen just once. Sequencing was carried out using peripheral blood. The source is a woman younger than 30 who had recovered from COVID-19.

This chain joins TRBV6-6 and TRBJ2-3, with no clear D. Trimming took 6 bases from V and 6 from J, leaving 19 bases between them. The V gene's germline CDR1 is MNHNY and CDR2 SVGAGI (reference sequence). The CDR3 is made up of 15 amino acids. CDR3 loop: CASSPRGAATDTQYF. The DNA of the CDR3 is TGTGCCAGCAGCCCCCGTGGCGCAGCGACCGATACGCAGTATTTT.

The rearrangement links TRBV27 to TRBJ2-2, with TRBD1 as a possible D gene (6 bases). The CDR3 loop spans 13 amino acids. Trimming took off 5 bases at V and 5 bases at J, with 9 bases between the two ends. The germline CDR1 and CDR2 sequences are MNHEY and SMNVEV (reference sequence). This CDR3 is CASSQQGTGELFF. CDR3 nucleotide sequence: TGTGCCAGCAGTCAACAGGGAACCGGGGAGCTGTTTTTT.

The sample holds one count of this clone. The rearrangement uses TRBV2 and TRBJ2-1; a possible D gene is TRBD2 (5 bases). The CDR3 contains 13 residues. The germline V and J ends were trimmed by 7 bases and 9 bases, with 16 bases remaining between them. The germline V gene encodes CDR1 SNHLY and CDR2 FYNNEI. CDR3 coding DNA: TGTGCCAGCACCCCTTTTGAGGGCAGTGAGCAGTTCTTC. It encodes CASTPFEGSEQFF.

This clone was detected once. The chain links TRBV4-2 to TRBJ2-2; perhaps TRBD2 as D (5 bases). Germline lookup yields CDR1 LGHNA and CDR2 YNFKEQ. Trimming removed 3 bases at V and 4 bases at J, with 9 bases between. The CDR3 is 14 amino acids. CDR3 sequence (DNA): TGTGCCAGCAGCCAGGACTGGCTCACCGGGGAGCTGTTTTTT. Protein: CASSQDWLTGELFF.

This rearrangement joins TRBV2 to TRBJ1-5, with unresolved D. Germline CDR1 SNHLY, CDR2 FYNNEI. Trimming cost V 4 bases and J 7 bases, with 20 bases left between them. The CDR3 totals 16 residues. CDR3 sequence reads: CASSATRYLGGQPQHF. The CDR3 DNA is TGTGCCAGCAGTGCCACCAGATACCTCGGAGGACAGCCCCAGCATTTT. Using reference TRBV2 and TRBJ1-5 for the parts outside the CDR3, the full variable domain is EPEVTQTPSHQVTQMGQEVILRCVPISNHLYFYWYRQILGQKVEFLVSFYNNEISEKSEIFDDQFSVERPDGSNFTLKIRSTKLEDSAMYFCASSATRYLGGQPQHFGDGTRLSIL.

J is TRBJ1-5 and V is TRBV6-5; possible D gene TRBD1, 5 bases. The germline gives CDR1 MNHEY, CDR2 SVGAGI. The CDR3 is 14 residues long. With 0 bases removed from V and 7 bases from J, the gap between germline ends came to 10 bases. CDR3 sequence (DNA): TGTGCCAGCAGTTACTCAGGGGTAGGACAGCCCCAGCATTTT. As protein: CASSYSGVGQPQHF.

The chain uses TRBV19 and TRBJ1-1; weak D call: TRBD1 (5 bases). Trimming shortened V by 4 bases and J by 4 bases, and 22 bases separated the two germline ends. CDR1 and CDR2 (germline): LNHDA, SQIVND (reference sequence). This CDR3 comprises 17 residues. DNA for the CDR3: TGTGCCAGTAGTACCCTCCGCCCACAAAAAAGGGGCACTGAAGCTTTCTTT. Translated, it gives CASSTLRPQKRGTEAFF.

The genes are TRBV7-8 and TRBJ2-7; possibly TRBD2 for D (6 bases). CDR1 and CDR2 (germline): SGHVS, FQNEAQ. V was pared by 1 base and J by 3 bases, with 13 bases between. The CDR3 has 15 residues. As DNA, the CDR3 is TGTGCCAGCAGCTTAGGGGCTAGCGAGTACTACGAGCAGTACGTC. It specifies CASSLGASEYYEQYV.

The rearrangement joins TRBV30 to TRBJ1-2, with a weak D call TRBD1 (5 bases). Germline V gives CDR1 GTSNPN, CDR2 SVGIG (reference sequence). The CDR3 consists of 15 residues. Trimming shortened V by 0 bases and J by 5 bases, and 16 bases separated the two germline ends. The CDR3 DNA follows: TGTGCCTGGAGTGTACGAACAGGAGCCCTATATGGCTACACCTTC. Encoded protein: CAWSVRTGALYGYTF.